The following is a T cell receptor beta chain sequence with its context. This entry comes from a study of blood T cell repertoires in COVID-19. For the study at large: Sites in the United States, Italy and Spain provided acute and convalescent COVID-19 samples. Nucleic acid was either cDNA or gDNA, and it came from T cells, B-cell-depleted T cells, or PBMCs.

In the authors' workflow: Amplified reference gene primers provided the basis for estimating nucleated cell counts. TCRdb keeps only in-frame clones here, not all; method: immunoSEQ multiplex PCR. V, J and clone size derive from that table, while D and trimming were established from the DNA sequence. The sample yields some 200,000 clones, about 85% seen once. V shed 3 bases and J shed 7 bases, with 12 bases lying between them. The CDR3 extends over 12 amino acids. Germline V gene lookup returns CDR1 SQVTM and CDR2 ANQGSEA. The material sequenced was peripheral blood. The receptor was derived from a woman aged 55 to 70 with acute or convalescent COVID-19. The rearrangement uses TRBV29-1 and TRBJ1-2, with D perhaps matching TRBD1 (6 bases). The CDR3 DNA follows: TGCAGCGTTGACAGGGGAAGCGGTGGCTACACCTTC. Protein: CSVDRGSGGYTF. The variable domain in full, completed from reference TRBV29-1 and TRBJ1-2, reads SAVISQKPSRDICQRGTSLTIQCQVDSQVTMMFWYRQQPGQSLTLIATANQGSEATYESGFVIDKFPISRPNLTFSTLTVSNMSPEDSSIYLCSVDRGSGGYTFGSGTRLTVV.